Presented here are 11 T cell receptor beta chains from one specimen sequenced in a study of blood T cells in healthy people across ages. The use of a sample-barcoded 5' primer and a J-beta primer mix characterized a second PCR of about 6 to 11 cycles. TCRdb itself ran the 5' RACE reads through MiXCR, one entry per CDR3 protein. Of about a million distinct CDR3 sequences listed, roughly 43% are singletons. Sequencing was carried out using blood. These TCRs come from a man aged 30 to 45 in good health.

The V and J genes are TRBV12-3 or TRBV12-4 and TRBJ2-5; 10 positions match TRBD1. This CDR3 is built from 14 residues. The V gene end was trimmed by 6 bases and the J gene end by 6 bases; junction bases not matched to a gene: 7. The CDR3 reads CASSPGQGIQTQYF. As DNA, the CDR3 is TGTGCCAGCAGCCCGGGACAGGGGATACAGACCCAGTACTTC.

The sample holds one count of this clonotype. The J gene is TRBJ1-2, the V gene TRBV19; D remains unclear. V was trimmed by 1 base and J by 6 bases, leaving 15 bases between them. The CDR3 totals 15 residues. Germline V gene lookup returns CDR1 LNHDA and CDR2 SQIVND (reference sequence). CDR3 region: CASSIVGRQTNGYTF. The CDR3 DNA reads TGTGCCAGTAGTATAGTTGGCCGGCAAACCAATGGCTACACCTTC.

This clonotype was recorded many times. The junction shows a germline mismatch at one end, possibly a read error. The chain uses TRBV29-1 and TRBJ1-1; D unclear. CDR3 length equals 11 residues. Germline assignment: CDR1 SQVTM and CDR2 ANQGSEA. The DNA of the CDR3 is TGCAGCGCTGAACTGGACACTGAAGCTTTCTTT. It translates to CSAELDTEAFF. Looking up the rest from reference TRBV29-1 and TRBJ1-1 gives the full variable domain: SAVISQKPSRDICQRGTSLTIQCQVDSQVTMMFWYRQQPGQSLTLIATANQGSEATYESGFVIDKFPISRPNLTFSTLTVSNMSPEDSSIYLCSAELDTEAFFGQGTRLTVV.

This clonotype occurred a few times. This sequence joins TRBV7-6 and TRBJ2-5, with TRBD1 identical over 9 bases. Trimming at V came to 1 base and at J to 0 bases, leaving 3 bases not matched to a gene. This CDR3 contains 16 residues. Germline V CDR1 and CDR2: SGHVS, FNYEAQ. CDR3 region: CASSLGTGDDQETQYF. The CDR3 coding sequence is TGTGCCAGCAGCTTAGGGACAGGGGATGACCAAGAGACCCAGTACTTC.

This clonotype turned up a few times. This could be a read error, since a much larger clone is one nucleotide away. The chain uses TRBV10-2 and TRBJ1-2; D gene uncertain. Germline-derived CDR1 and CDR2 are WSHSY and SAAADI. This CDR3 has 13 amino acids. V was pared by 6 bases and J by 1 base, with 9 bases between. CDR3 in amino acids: CASSGTFNYGYTF. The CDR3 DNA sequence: TGCGCCAGCAGCGGAACATTTAACTATGGCTACACCTTC.

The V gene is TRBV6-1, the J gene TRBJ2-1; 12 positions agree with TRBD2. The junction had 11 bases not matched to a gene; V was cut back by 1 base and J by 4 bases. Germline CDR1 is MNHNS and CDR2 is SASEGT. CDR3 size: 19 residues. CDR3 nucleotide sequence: TGTGCCAGCAGTGAAGATACTAGCGGGGGGCATGTGTCATACAATGAGCAGTTCTTC. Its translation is CASSEDTSGGHVSYNEQFF.

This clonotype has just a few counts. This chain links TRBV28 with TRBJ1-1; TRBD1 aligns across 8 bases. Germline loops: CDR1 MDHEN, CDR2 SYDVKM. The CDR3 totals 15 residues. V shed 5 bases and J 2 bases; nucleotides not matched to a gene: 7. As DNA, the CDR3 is TGTGCCAGCAGTCCGTTTGGGACAGGAAACACTGAAGCTTTCTTT. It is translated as CASSPFGTGNTEAFF.

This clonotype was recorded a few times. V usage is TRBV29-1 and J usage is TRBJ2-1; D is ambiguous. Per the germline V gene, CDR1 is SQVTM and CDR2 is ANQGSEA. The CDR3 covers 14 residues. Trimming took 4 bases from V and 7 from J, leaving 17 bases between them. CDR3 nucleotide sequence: TGCAGCGTTGGGCGCAGGCTTGAGAGTAATGAGCAGTTCTTC. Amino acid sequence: CSVGRRLESNEQFF.

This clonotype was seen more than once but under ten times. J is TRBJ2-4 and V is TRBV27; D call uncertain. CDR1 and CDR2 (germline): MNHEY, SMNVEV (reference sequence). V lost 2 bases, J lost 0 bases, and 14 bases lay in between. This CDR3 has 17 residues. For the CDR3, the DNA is TGTGCCAGCAGTTTAAGGTGGCCACCCTCAGCCAAAAACATTCAGTACTTC. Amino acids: CASSLRWPPSAKNIQYF.

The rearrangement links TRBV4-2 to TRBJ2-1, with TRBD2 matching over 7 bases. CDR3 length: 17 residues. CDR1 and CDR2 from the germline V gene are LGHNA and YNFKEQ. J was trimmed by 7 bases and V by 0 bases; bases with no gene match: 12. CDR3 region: CASSQESRRAGLNEQFF. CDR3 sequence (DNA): TGTGCCAGCAGCCAAGAGTCGAGGCGAGCGGGGCTGAATGAGCAGTTCTTC.

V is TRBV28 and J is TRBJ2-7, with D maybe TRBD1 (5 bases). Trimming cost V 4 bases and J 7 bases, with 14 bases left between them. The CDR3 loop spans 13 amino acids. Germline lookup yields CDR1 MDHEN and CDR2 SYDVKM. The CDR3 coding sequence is TGTGCCAGCAGTTCACATAGGGGTTGGGAGCAGTACTTC. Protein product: CASSSHRGWEQYF.